The 27 T cell receptor beta chains reported below all come from one sample, sequenced in a study of shared clonotypes between healthy human individuals. Assay: immunoSEQ multiplex PCR; the TCRdb copy retains only in-frame clones and omits some. The sample records over a million clones, approximately 78% being singletons. The sample was memory CD4+ T cells from PBMCs. Subset given: CD45RA-negative fraction. These TCRs come from a man aged 18 to 35 in good health. Some clones in this sample may be carry-over from other donors' samples.

The V gene is TRBV4-3, the J gene TRBJ2-1; TRBD2 aligns across 9 bases. The CDR3 spans 15 residues. The trim removed 2 bases at V and 1 base at J, leaving 0 bases unmatched. The V gene's germline CDR1 is LGHNA and CDR2 YSLEER. The CDR3 here is CASSQLAGSYNEQFF. Here the CDR3 DNA reads TGCGCCAGCAGCCAACTAGCGGGGTCCTACAATGAGCAGTTCTTC.

The rearrangement links TRBV5-5 to TRBJ2-2, with D uncertain. The CDR3 runs 14 residues. Trimming took off 0 bases at V and 4 bases at J, with 7 bases between the two ends. The V gene's germline CDR1 is SGHKS and CDR2 YYEKEE (reference sequence). CDR3 in DNA: TGTGCCAGCAGCTTGGCCAGTTCCACCGGGGAGCTGTTTTTT. Translated: CASSLASSTGELFF.

The chain recombines TRBV7-7 with TRBJ2-1; 13 bases are shared with TRBD2. Germline V CDR1 and CDR2: SSHAT, FNYEAQ (reference sequence). V lost 0 bases and J lost 5; bases outside the gene matches: 4. The CDR3 length is 17 residues. The CDR3 bases are TGTGCCAGCAGCTTAGCCCCGGGGACTAGCGGGAACAATGAGCAGTTCTTC. Residues: CASSLAPGTSGNNEQFF. The variable domain in full, completed from reference TRBV7-7 and TRBJ2-1, reads GAGVSQSPRYKVTKRGQDVTLRCDPISSHATLYWYQQALGQGPEFLTYFNYEAQPDKSGLPSDRFSAERPEGSISTLTIQRTEQRDSAMYRCASSLAPGTSGNNEQFFGPGTRLTVL.

This clone showed up just a few times. The chain combines TRBV14 with TRBJ2-1; D is unresolved. The CDR3 consists of 14 residues. The V gene's germline CDR1 is SGHDN and CDR2 FVKESK. Trimming took 2 bases from V and 3 from J, leaving 8 bases between them. This CDR3 reads CASSQRTLYNEQFF. The CDR3 bases are TGTGCCAGCAGCCAAAGGACCCTCTACAATGAGCAGTTCTTC.

This clone was observed once. V gene TRBV10-3 combines with J gene TRBJ2-6, with D uncertain. CDR3 length: 16 residues. Germline values: CDR1 ENHRY, CDR2 SYGVKD. V was clipped by 2 bases and J by 1 base, with 9 bases between them. The CDR3 DNA is TGTGCCATCAGTGAGAACGCTGGGTCTGGGGCCAACGTCCTGACTTTC. Amino acid sequence: CAISENAGSGANVLTF.

The CDR3 nucleotides read TGTGCCAGCAGTACTCAGGACAGTCCCTATGGCTACACCTTC. It encodes CASSTQDSPYGYTF. The gene calls are TRBV27 and TRBJ1-2; TRBD1 is a possible D gene (6 bases). V dropped 5 bases and J dropped 4 bases, with 14 bases sitting between them. Germline assignment: CDR1 MNHEY and CDR2 SMNVEV (reference sequence). CDR3 size: 14 residues.

The genes are TRBV10-3 and TRBJ2-2, with no clear D. The CDR3 is made up of 13 amino acids. CDR1 and CDR2 (germline): ENHRY, SYGVKD. Between the trimmed V and J ends, which lost 0 bases and 6 bases, there was a span of 5 bases. CDR3 in amino acids: CAISESAAGELFF. CDR3 DNA: TGTGCCATCAGTGAGTCGGCGGCCGGGGAGCTGTTTTTT.

This clone was seen many times. The rearrangement joins TRBV7-6 to TRBJ1-1, with D possibly matching TRBD1 (5 bases). The CDR3 is made up of 13 amino acids. The V gene's germline CDR1 is SGHVS and CDR2 FNYEAQ. Deletions cut 1 base from V and 10 bases from J, with 13 bases between. The DNA of the CDR3 is TGTGCCAGCAGCTTAGGAATACAGGATGTAGCTTTCTTT. This sequence encodes CASSLGIQDVAFF.

This clone was picked up a small number of times. Distinct nucleotide sequences in the sample also encode this CDR3. The chain joins TRBV5-4 to TRBJ2-5, with 10 positions matching TRBD2. Germline-derived CDR1 and CDR2 are SGHNT and YYREEE (reference sequence). This CDR3 is 14 amino acids long. Germline trimming cut 0 bases from V and 4 bases from J; bases unmatched to any gene: 0. The CDR3 is CASSLGLAGETQYF. The CDR3 bases are TGTGCCAGCAGCTTGGGACTAGCGGGAGAGACCCAGTACTTC.

This chain joins TRBV28 and TRBJ2-7; no clear D. V was pared by 6 bases and J by 0 bases, with 18 bases between. CDR1 MDHEN and CDR2 SYDVKM come from the germline V gene. This CDR3 contains 16 residues. CDR3 in DNA: TGTGCCAGCAGCTCGGAATCCGGGTCTTACTCCTACGAGCAGTACTTC. As protein: CASSSESGSYSYEQYF.

The genes are TRBV29-1 and TRBJ2-5, with D perhaps being TRBD1 or TRBD2 (5 bases each). Germline V gives CDR1 SQVTM, CDR2 ANQGSEA. The CDR3 consists of 13 residues. V lost 6 bases and J 0 bases, leaving 11 bases between the germline ends. DNA for the CDR3: TGCAGCGTCACGGGGCAGTACCAAGAGACCCAGTACTTC. Protein sequence: CSVTGQYQETQYF.

The rearrangement joins TRBV7-3 to TRBJ2-5; no clear D. CDR1 and CDR2 (germline): SGHTA, FQGTGA. This CDR3 is built from 13 residues. The ends were cut back, 5 bases at V and 5 bases at J, with 12 bases in the middle. CDR3 sequence (DNA): TGTGCCAGCAGCCAAAGGGCGAGGGAGACCCAGTACTTC. This gives the protein CASSQRARETQYF.

This chain connects TRBV9 to TRBJ2-3; possibly TRBD2 for D (6 bases). Germline CDR1 and CDR2: SGDLS and YYNGEE. This CDR3 has 16 residues. Trimming took off 5 bases at V and 3 bases at J, with 19 bases between the two ends. CDR3 DNA: TGTGCCAGCAGTAGCCACGCGGGGCGGGGAACAGATACGCAGTATTTT. Translating gives CASSSHAGRGTDTQYF.

The gene calls are TRBV6-5 and TRBJ1-1; 10 bases align to TRBD1. The CDR3 totals 14 residues. The V gene end was trimmed by 4 bases and the J gene end by 1 base; junction bases not matched to a gene: 0. Per germline, CDR1 MNHEY and CDR2 SVGAGI. CDR3 DNA: TGTGCCAGCAGTTGGGACAGGGGGAACACTGAAGCTTTCTTT. Residues: CASSWDRGNTEAFF.

This clone was detected only once. The chain recombines TRBV6-1 with TRBJ1-1; TRBD1 matches at 7 bases. V shed 3 bases and J 5 bases; nucleotides not matched to a gene: 12. The CDR3 runs 16 residues. The germline V gene has CDR1 MNHNS and CDR2 SASEGT. CDR3 bases: TGTGCCAGCAGTGACCTCCTCAGGGGGTTGGGAACTGAAGCTTTCTTT. This encodes CASSDLLRGLGTEAFF.

The genes are TRBV6-1 and TRBJ2-5; the D gene is possibly TRBD2 (5 bases). CDR3 length: 19 amino acids. Trimming shortened V by 1 base and J by 2 bases, and 23 bases separated the two germline ends. CDR1 MNHNS and CDR2 SASEGT come from the germline V gene. The CDR3 region is CASSEGLQGLVRTQETQYF. The CDR3 nucleotides read TGTGCCAGCAGTGAAGGATTACAAGGGCTGGTTCGGACTCAAGAGACCCAGTACTTC.

V usage is TRBV7-9 and J usage is TRBJ1-4; unclear D gene. V lost 5 bases to trimming and J lost 17 bases, with 18 bases between them. CDR3 length: 12 amino acids. Germline V gene lookup returns CDR1 SEHNR and CDR2 FQNEAQ (reference sequence). The CDR3 is CASSPPGPLAFF. The CDR3 bases are TGTGCCAGCAGCCCGCCGGGTCCGTTGGCTTTTTTT.

CDR3 sequence (DNA): TGTGCCAGCAGTTTAATAAGGGGCTATGGCTACACCTTC. Translated: CASSLIRGYGYTF. V is TRBV28 and J is TRBJ1-2, with D perhaps TRBD1 (5 bases). V lost 2 bases and J lost 4, with 8 bases in between. This CDR3 region has 13 residues. Germline CDR1 is MDHEN and CDR2 is SYDVKM.

The V and J genes are TRBV28 and TRBJ2-4; D tentatively reads TRBD1 or TRBD2 (7 bases each). The V and J ends lost 5 bases and 3 bases respectively, with 14 bases between them. This CDR3 has 15 residues. Per the germline V gene, CDR1 is MDHEN and CDR2 is SYDVKM. CDR3 region: CASSPQGEGKNIQYF. The CDR3 region has the DNA TGTGCCAGCAGTCCGCAGGGGGAGGGCAAAAACATTCAGTACTTC.

The V gene is TRBV19, the J gene TRBJ2-7; D remains unclear. Trimming pared 3 bases from V and 5 bases from J, leaving 5 bases between. In germline, CDR1 is LNHDA, CDR2 SQIVND (reference sequence). The CDR3 spans 11 residues. The CDR3 DNA follows: TGTGCCAGTAGTATCGGAAACGAGCAGTACTTC. Its translation is CASSIGNEQYF.

This clone has just a few counts. The chain joins TRBV2 to TRBJ2-7, with 13 positions matching TRBD2. CDR1 is SNHLY and CDR2 is FYNNEI in the germline V gene. This CDR3 spans 15 amino acids. Unmatched junction bases numbered 7, after V lost 6 bases and J lost 5 bases. The CDR3 sequence is CASSAEGLAGNEQYF. DNA for the CDR3: TGTGCCAGCAGCGCTGAGGGACTAGCGGGAAACGAGCAGTACTTC.

This clone was picked up many times. The chain has TRBV29-1 and TRBJ2-1, with 8 bases that match TRBD1. The CDR3 loop spans 15 amino acids. V gave up 6 bases and J gave up 2 bases; unmatched junction bases: 9. From germline, CDR1 is SQVTM and CDR2 ANQGSEA. The DNA for the CDR3 is TGCAGCGTCCTTACTTCAGGGGGCCCCTACAATGAGCAGTTCTTC. Protein product: CSVLTSGGPYNEQFF.

This rearrangement joins TRBV28 to TRBJ2-1; tentative D call: TRBD2 (5 bases). Looked up from germline, CDR1 is MDHEN and CDR2 is SYDVKM. V lost 3 bases to trimming and J lost 10 bases, with 16 bases between them. The CDR3 runs to 14 residues. CDR3 bases: TGTGCCAGCAGTTTCGCTGGGAGTGAGGGCGAGCAGTTCTTC. Translation gives CASSFAGSEGEQFF.

The rearrangement links TRBV29-1 to TRBJ1-4; D is perhaps TRBD1 (5 bases). The length of the CDR3 is 14 residues. Trimming left V 1 base short and J 5 bases short, with 11 bases between. Germline assignment: CDR1 SQVTM and CDR2 ANQGSEA. This CDR3 is CSVEVRGPNEKLFF. The DNA of the CDR3 is TGCAGCGTTGAAGTCCGGGGACCAAATGAAAAACTGTTTTTT. Using reference TRBV29-1 and TRBJ1-4 for the parts outside the CDR3, the full variable domain is SAVISQKPSRDICQRGTSLTIQCQVDSQVTMMFWYRQQPGQSLTLIATANQGSEATYESGFVIDKFPISRPNLTFSTLTVSNMSPEDSSIYLCSVEVRGPNEKLFFGSGTQLSVL.

The chain employs TRBV7-8 and TRBJ2-5; 9 bases map to TRBD1. This CDR3 spans 15 amino acids. Germline V gene sequence: CDR1 SGHVS, CDR2 FQNEAQ. Trimming took 5 bases from V and 3 from J; bases not matched to a gene: 7. CDR3 bases: TGTGCCAGCAGCCCCCGCTGGACAGGGGAAGAGACCCAGTACTTC. It codes for CASSPRWTGEETQYF. Complete variable domain (other parts from reference TRBV7-8 and TRBJ2-5): GAGVSQSPRYKVAKRGQDVALRCDPISGHVSLFWYQQALGQGPEFLTYFQNEAQLDKSGLPSDRFFAERPEGSVSTLKIQRTQQEDSAVYLCASSPRWTGEETQYFGPGTRLLVL.

V is TRBV2 and J is TRBJ2-6; 8 nucleotides match TRBD1. The CDR3 is 18 amino acids. V shed 5 bases, J shed 1 base, and the junction held 10 bases outside the gene matches. Germline CDR1 and CDR2: SNHLY and FYNNEI. The CDR3 spells CASSRFQGALSGANVLTF. As DNA, the CDR3 is TGTGCCAGCAGTCGGTTCCAGGGGGCGCTGTCTGGGGCCAACGTCCTGACTTTC.

The J gene is TRBJ2-2, the V gene TRBV5-1; 10 nucleotides line up with TRBD2. Germline V gene sequence: CDR1 SGHRS, CDR2 YFSETQ. The CDR3 length is 15 residues. After removal of 5 bases from V and 5 bases from J, the junction contained 6 bases not matched to a gene. In nucleotides, the CDR3 is TGCGCCAGCAGTTCCGGGACTAGCGAGACCGGGGAGCTGTTTTTT. Translation gives CASSSGTSETGELFF.